This T cell receptor beta chain was observed in a study of T cell responses to AZD1222 COVID-19 vaccine. Profiling relied on immunoSEQ multiplex PCR, and the TCRdb table lists in-frame clones only, not all of them. This sample yields under 95,000 clones, of which 70% to 90% are seen a single time; under 9% belongs to the top ten. V lost 8 bases and J 8 bases, leaving 11 bases between the germline ends. The CDR3 is 11 amino acids. The germline CDR1 and CDR2 sequences are SGHNT and YENEEA. Sample: peripheral blood, taken on day 0 of AZD1222 vaccination. This clonotype originated in an adult in good health. The chain links TRBV11-3 to TRBJ2-3, with D maybe TRBD2 (6 bases). Written as DNA, the CDR3 is TGTGCCAGCGCGCGGGGACGTACGCAGTATTTT. Translation: CASARGRTQYF.